This T cell receptor beta chain stems from a study of blood T cell repertoires in COVID-19. Turning to the study itself: Samples taken during acute and convalescent COVID-19 were collected in the United States, Italy and Spain. The cDNA or gDNA used as material had been derived from T cells, B-cell-depleted T cells, or PBMCs.

Per the original data handling: Scientists estimated how many nucleated cells there were by amplifying reference gene primers. Assay: immunoSEQ multiplex PCR; the TCRdb copy retains only in-frame clones and omits some. V and J calls and clone size are as listed in that table; D and trimming were resolved from the DNA. The sample carries 200,000 to 250,000 clones, around 84% recorded once. The CDR3 extends over 15 amino acids. V was clipped by 1 base and J by 5 bases, with 12 bases between them. Germline lookup yields CDR1 SGDLS and CDR2 YYNGEE. The origin of this receptor is a man aged 55 to 70 with acute or convalescent COVID-19. Sequenced input: peripheral blood. The gene calls are TRBV9 and TRBJ2-2; D not resolved. The CDR3 sequence: CASSVLDVRTGELFF. The CDR3 DNA is TGTGCCAGCAGCGTACTAGACGTGAGGACCGGGGAGCTGTTTTTT. Complete variable domain (other parts from reference TRBV9 and TRBJ2-2): DSGVTQTPKHLITATGQRVTLRCSPRSGDLSVYWYQQSLDQGLQFLIQYYNGEERAKGNILERFSAQQFPDLHSELNLSSLELGDSALYFCASSVLDVRTGELFFGEGSRLTVL.